This paragraph covers one T cell receptor beta chain sequence. Its specificity is not known. Method: immunoSEQ multiplex PCR; TCRdb's copy keeps in-frame clones and lacks some. This sample has about 180,000 clones, with almost 90% found just once. Trimming shortened V by 8 bases and J by 7 bases, and 21 bases separated the two germline ends. The CDR3 consists of 14 residues. Germline V lookup: CDR1 SGHTA, CDR2 FQGNSA. These data belong to a study of T cell responses to AZD1222 COVID-19 vaccine. Study conclusions and caveats: White British ancestry dominated among donors, who included more females, and clonal diversity was possibly underestimated. Dominant CD4 TCR responses targeted spike regions 160-218 and 743-854. Reportedly, nearly half the spike-specific TCRs target unmutated variant regions. The repertoires were collected only after the peak T cell response.

This TCR was sampled from an adult who received the AZD1222 COVID-19 vaccine. The rearrangement links TRBV7-2 to TRBJ2-7; the D call may be TRBD1 or TRBD2 (5 bases each). This material consisted of peripheral blood, taken 28 days after the second AZD1222 dose. The CDR3 DNA reads TGTGCCAGCCTCCCCGGGGACGCCTGGCGAGAGCAGTACTTC. Translating it yields CASLPGDAWREQYF.